This TCR beta chain stems from a study of blood T cells in healthy people across ages. Whole-study findings and limits: As naive T cell percentage varied, TCR beta diversity correlated strongly with it. It was not known whether donors were CMV positive (a possible confounder of expanded clonotype changes). Naive CD4+ cell counts and diversity both ran higher in long-lived than in aged donors.

The CDR3 sequence is 15 residues long. Regarding this clonotype: Its specificity is not known.

Primers used in a second PCR of roughly 6 to 12 cycles were a sample-barcoded 5' primer and a J-beta primer mix. TCRdb re-called the 5' RACE reads with MiXCR, one entry per CDR3 protein. The sample lists hundreds of thousands of distinct CDR3 sequences; 20% to 25% were seen once. This TCR derives from a man in his 70s in good health. The sequencing input was blood. V is TRBV12-3 or TRBV12-4 and J is TRBJ2-5, with 10 bases identical to TRBD2. The better agreement between TRBJ2-1 and the DNA end casts doubt on the J call. The CDR3 bases are TGTGCCAGCAGTTTTCCTAGCGGGAGTTACAATGAGCAGTTCTTC. Its translation: CASSFPSGSYNEQFF.